Sequencing of this T cell receptor (beta chain) was carried out in a study of blood T cell repertoires in COVID-19. Study at large: Acute and convalescent COVID-19 specimens originated in the United States, Italy and Spain. PBMCs, B-cell-depleted T cells, or T cells were the source of the cDNA or gDNA that made up the material.

A remark on this clone: The junction does not match germline at one end; this may be a read error.

The CDR3 has 14 amino acids. The germline V gene has CDR1 MGHDK and CDR2 SYGVNS. Original processing methods: Estimates of nucleated cell counts were drawn from the amplification of reference gene primers. Measured with immunoSEQ multiplex PCR; TCRdb has only the in-frame clones, and not every one. D and trimming were read from the DNA, whereas the V and J calls and clone size are those reported in that table. This sample has about 170,000 clones, with approximately 80% found just once. This sequence joins TRBV25-1 and TRBJ2-7; 9 bases fit TRBD2. The sample taken for sequencing was peripheral blood. The sequence came from a man aged 55 to 70 with acute or convalescent COVID-19. CDR3 loop: CASVLAGDSHEQYF. The CDR3 coding sequence is TGTGCCAGCGTTTTAGCGGGGGACTCCCACGAGCAGTACTTC.